This T cell receptor beta chain was captured by sequencing in a study of beta chain features in type 1 diabetes listed by TCRdb under 2018. For context, the study as a whole: Patients and healthy donors did not differ in mean age, gender distribution, total cell number or subset yield. Across all samples, about 110 million sorted cells were examined, and cell number per subset correlated strongly with RNA yield. In the study, recently diagnosed type 1 diabetes patients and matched healthy donors were compared on the TCRB repertoires of their sorted circulating CD4+ T cell subsets. Regulatory and stem cell-like memory subsets were isolated from only 8 patients and about eight healthy donors, whereas naive and central memory subsets came from all 30 or so donors. Points the paper makes about the study in general: Naive, central memory and regulatory TCRB repertoires appeared to be more alike among patients than among healthy donors. PCR may preferentially amplify shorter templates, but because patient and control samples were amplified and corrected together, any resulting skew would affect both groups equally. At VDJ recombination sites, type 1 diabetes patients had fewer insertions and more deleted nucleotides, which implies abnormalities in thymic rearrangement. Because the HLA sub-analyses included only small numbers of individuals, any influence of HLA type on TCRB rearrangement was left unresolved. Because cDNA was sequenced instead of genomic DNA, highly expressing activated cells could be over-represented, though the groups showed no difference in activation or CD3 levels. A moderate but significant shortening of TCRB CDR3 length was observed in type 1 diabetes patients in all four CD4+ subsets.

Looking up the germline V gene yields CDR1 SQVTM and CDR2 ANQGSEA. The V end gives up 7 bases and the J end 3 bases, leaving 8 bases in the junction not matched to a gene. The CDR3, cysteine through phenylalanine, is 13 amino acids long. The sequence is cut down to CDR3 DNA, 39 bases in frame from base 1. Each donor gave one peripheral blood draw, averaging approximately 0.12 L, which was collected into heparinised tubes. A BD FACSAria II was used to sort naive, central memory, regulatory and stem cell-like memory CD4+ T cells with a panel that included CD45RO, CCR7, CD25, CD127, CD95 and CD27. Purity was above 98% for every sorted population. PBMCs were isolated immediately by Lymphoprep density gradient centrifugation and stained directly without culture. So that batch effects would be minimized, each experiment stained and sorted samples in pairs, pairing one healthy donor with one patient. The entire amount of isolated RNA was reverse transcribed using the High Capacity cDNA Reverse Transcription Kit, so the sequenced TCRB transcripts were expressed ones. Naive, central memory and regulatory T cell samples underwent deep immunoSEQ sequencing, averaging around 3.9 million total reads per sample. Sorted cells were lysed in RLT buffer, and RNA was extracted using DNase-treated RNeasy Micro or Mini kits according to cell number. Each cell subset was processed separately to prevent cross-contamination, with patient and healthy donor samples processed together. Using the immunoSEQ multiplex PCR, TCRB sequences were amplified from cDNA into 87-bp fragments spanning the CDR3 region. The amplicons were sequenced using the Illumina HiSeq platform. As for how the authors treated the data: PCR bias was computationally corrected using synthetic template baselines, reads within Hamming distance 2 were collapsed, and singletons that could not be merged were discarded. Reads were aligned against IMGT to assign V, D and J genes, CDR3 length and insertions or deletions at six rearrangement sites. Within each subset, clonotype counts were normalized to sorted cell number, after which true diversity and Gini coefficients were computed with the tcR R package. Repertoire sharing was quantified using the overlap coefficient calculated on TCRB nucleotide sequences. The table comes from immuneACCESS by way of TCRdb, which keeps in-frame sequences with V and J called. Part of the clones is missing from these tables; in studies checked, under half for an unresolved V gene and the rest for unknown reasons. That table is the source of V, J and clone size, and D and trimming were worked out from the DNA. Here the sample has roughly 150,000 clones; approximately 8% occur a single time. The ten largest clones take up roughly 0.46% of the sample.

About this clone itself: Its antigen has not been determined. Qualities for individual bases were not recorded, and no much larger clone is one base off.

Recombination linked TRBV29-1 to TRBJ2-7; TRBD1 fits 8 bases in the junction. The material sequenced was central memory CD4+ T cells from blood. This clonotype originated in a man younger than 35 with type 1 diabetes. The nucleotides read TGCAGCGCCGGCGCAGGGGGCGGCTACGAGCAGTACTTC. This sequence encodes CSAGAGGGYEQYF.